What follows are 22 T cell receptor beta chains derived from one specimen sequenced in a study of blood T cell repertoires in COVID-19. The data were produced by immunoSEQ multiplex PCR, yet TCRdb's version contains in-frame clones alone and is incomplete. The sample carries around 180,000 clones, about 88% recorded once. The sample was PBMCs or T cells enriched from blood (not recorded which). Receptors originate from a woman aged 40 to 49 with acute COVID-19.

The sample holds a few counts of this clone. The chain recombines TRBV28 with TRBJ1-1; 11 positions agree with TRBD1. V shed 3 bases and J 6 bases; nucleotides not matched to a gene: 6. Germline lookup yields CDR1 MDHEN and CDR2 SYDVKM. The CDR3 extends over 15 amino acids. The CDR3 is CASSLRTGGVSEAFF. CDR3 in DNA: TGTGCCAGCAGTTTGAGGACAGGGGGCGTCTCTGAAGCTTTCTTT. Complete variable domain (other parts from reference TRBV28 and TRBJ1-1): DVKVTQSSRYLVKRTGEKVFLECVQDMDHENMFWYRQDPGLGLRLIYFSYDVKMKEKGDIPEGYSVSREKKERFSLILESASTNQTSMYLCASSLRTGGVSEAFFGQGTRLTVV.

The J gene is TRBJ2-1, the V gene TRBV19, with 7 bases identical to TRBD1. V lost 8 bases, J lost 6 bases, and 7 bases stayed unmatched. Germline CDR1 reads LNHDA; CDR2 reads SQIVND (reference sequence). The CDR3 loop spans 13 amino acids. Here the CDR3 reads CASPPGQSNEQFF. The CDR3 region has the DNA TGTGCCAGTCCTCCGGGACAGAGCAATGAGCAGTTCTTC.

The chain recombines TRBV6-2 or TRBV6-3 with TRBJ2-5; D unresolved. The germline V gene encodes CDR1 MNHEY and CDR2 SVGEGT. The V gene lost 4 bases and the J gene lost 5 bases, with 5 bases spanning the gap. The CDR3 sequence is 11 residues long. The CDR3: CASSFQETQYF. The CDR3 nucleotides read TGTGCCAGCAGTTTTCAGGAGACCCAGTACTTC.

The V gene is TRBV5-6, the J gene TRBJ2-1; D uncertain. Germline CDR1 and CDR2: SGHDT and YYEEEE. There are 13 residues in the CDR3. The V and J ends lost 0 bases and 4 bases respectively, with 5 bases between them. The chain's CDR3 is CASSLVSYNEQFF. The CDR3 DNA reads as TGTGCCAGCAGCTTGGTGAGTTACAATGAGCAGTTCTTC.

The CDR3 DNA is TGTGCCTGGACACGAGGGGGGGCAGACACCGGGGAGCTGTTTTTT. Translating gives CAWTRGGADTGELFF. This chain uses TRBV30 with TRBJ2-2; D perhaps matches TRBD2 (7 bases). Germline V gene lookup returns CDR1 GTSNPN and CDR2 SVGIG (reference sequence). The V and J ends lost 4 bases and 3 bases respectively, with 15 bases between them. The CDR3 is made up of 15 amino acids.

The chain recombines TRBV27 with TRBJ2-7, with D unclear. Trimming stripped 3 bases from V and 0 bases from J, with 12 bases between. The V gene's germline CDR1 is MNHEY and CDR2 SMNVEV (reference sequence). The CDR3 runs to 15 residues. DNA for the CDR3: TGTGCCAGCAGTTTTTTAACGTCTAGCTCCTACGAGCAGTACTTC. This sequence encodes CASSFLTSSSYEQYF.

The CDR3 DNA reads TGTGCCAGCAGCCCGACAGGATACAATGAGCAGTTCTTC. Translated: CASSPTGYNEQFF. The rearrangement joins TRBV9 to TRBJ2-1, with D possibly TRBD1 on 6 matching bases. CDR1 and CDR2 (germline): SGDLS, YYNGEE. This CDR3 region has 13 residues. Between the trimmed V and J ends, which lost 4 bases and 4 bases, there was a span of 9 bases.

This chain joins TRBV4-1 and TRBJ2-1; D may be TRBD2 (5 bases). This CDR3 has 15 residues. The V end was cut by 4 bases, the J end by 4 bases, with 14 bases between. The germline gives CDR1 MGHRA, CDR2 YSYEKL. The CDR3 bases are TGCGCCAGCAGCCCTGCCCTAGGAGGTTACAATGAGCAGTTCTTC. Translating gives CASSPALGGYNEQFF.

This rearrangement joins TRBV21-1 to TRBJ2-7; the table gives TRBD1 as D, unverified against the DNA. TRBV21-1 is an annotated pseudogene. This CDR3 is 15 amino acids long. The CDR3 loop is CASSSHRGKAYEQYF. CDR3 nucleotides: TGTGCCAGCAGCAGTCACAGGGGAAAGGCCTACGAGCAGTACTTC.

The chain recombines TRBV6-5 with TRBJ2-3; 10 nucleotides agree with TRBD2. V trimming: 6 bases; J trimming: 4 bases; junction bases outside the gene matches: 7. The CDR3 contains 15 residues. Germline V CDR1 and CDR2: MNHEY, SVGAGI. The CDR3 sequence: CASRRTSGEADTQYF. The CDR3 bases are TGTGCCAGCAGGCGCACTAGCGGGGAAGCAGATACGCAGTATTTT.

The chain joins TRBV9 to TRBJ2-1; 8 nucleotides align to TRBD1. The germline gives CDR1 SGDLS, CDR2 YYNGEE. Trimming removed 0 bases from V and 3 bases from J; junction bases left unmatched: 11. CDR3 length equals 18 residues. The CDR3 loop is CASSVEIGTGMGYNEQFF. CDR3 nucleotide sequence: TGTGCCAGCAGCGTAGAAATAGGGACAGGTATGGGCTACAATGAGCAGTTCTTC.

This chain uses TRBV28 with TRBJ1-5; maybe TRBD1 (6 bases). V was trimmed by 6 bases and J by 0 bases, leaving 9 bases between them. This CDR3 comprises 14 residues. Germline loops: CDR1 MDHEN, CDR2 SYDVKM. The CDR3 coding sequence is TGTGCCAGCAGCCCAGGGGATAGCAATCAGCCCCAGCATTTT. As protein: CASSPGDSNQPQHF.

The V gene is TRBV4-2, the J gene TRBJ1-2; 9 nucleotides line up with TRBD1. The CDR3 totals 16 residues. After removal of 3 bases from V and 4 bases from J, the junction contained 9 bases not matched to a gene. CDR1 and CDR2 from the germline V gene are LGHNA and YNFKEQ. CDR3 nucleotide sequence: TGTGCCAGCAGCCAGGCTAGACAGGGGGTGATCTATGGCTACACCTTC. Protein: CASSQARQGVIYGYTF.

The chain employs TRBV4-1 and TRBJ2-3, with 13 nucleotides matching TRBD2. With 4 bases clipped from V and 4 bases from J, the junction kept 11 bases outside the gene matches. This CDR3 comprises 18 residues. Germline V CDR1 and CDR2: MGHRA, YSYEKL. CDR3 bases: TGCGCCAGCAGCCTCGGGACTAGCGGGATAGGAGACCCAGATACGCAGTATTTT. It encodes CASSLGTSGIGDPDTQYF.

The rearrangement joins TRBV4-1 to TRBJ1-3; unclear D gene. This CDR3 contains 17 residues. Germline values: CDR1 MGHRA, CDR2 YSYEKL. V shed 0 bases and J shed 1 base, with 13 bases lying between them. Here the CDR3 reads CASSQDPGRASGNTIYF. In DNA, the CDR3 is TGCGCCAGCAGCCAAGATCCGGGGAGGGCTTCTGGAAACACCATATATTTT.

This clone appeared once. This chain connects TRBV2 to TRBJ1-4; no clear D. The germline V gene has CDR1 SNHLY and CDR2 FYNNEI. V was clipped by 6 bases and J by 4 bases, with 6 bases between them. The CDR3 consists of 12 residues. The CDR3 coding sequence is TGTGCCAGCAGAGAGATTAATGAAAAACTGTTTTTT. Its translation is CASREINEKLFF.

The chain is built from TRBV28 and TRBJ2-6; TRBD1 aligns across 12 bases. After removal of 5 bases from V and 0 bases from J, the junction contained 5 bases not matched to a gene. In germline, CDR1 is MDHEN, CDR2 SYDVKM. The CDR3 is made up of 18 amino acids. CDR3 in DNA: TGTGCCAGCAGTACCCGGGACAGGGGGCGCTCTGGGGCCAACGTCCTGACTTTC. This translates into CASSTRDRGRSGANVLTF.

This clone was seen at least ten times. The rearrangement uses TRBV10-3 and TRBJ2-3; the match to TRBD2 covers 9 bases. There are 14 residues in the CDR3. V lost 11 bases, J lost 4 bases, and 10 bases stayed unmatched. From germline, CDR1 is ENHRY and CDR2 SYGVKD. Here the CDR3 reads CASSGGGEADTQYF. CDR3 bases: TGTGCCTCGTCAGGCGGGGGGGAAGCAGATACGCAGTATTTT.

The chain joins TRBV7-9 to TRBJ2-2, with a tentative D call TRBD2 (6 bases). Trimming shortened V by 5 bases and J by 0 bases, and 13 bases separated the two germline ends. Germline V gives CDR1 SEHNR, CDR2 FQNEAQ (reference sequence). This CDR3 has 16 amino acids. CDR3 protein: CASSRAGGTNTGELFF. CDR3 nucleotide sequence: TGTGCCAGCAGCCGGGCGGGCGGGACGAACACCGGGGAGCTGTTTTTT.

This chain links TRBV7-8 with TRBJ1-2, with a tentative D call TRBD1 (5 bases). The V gene's germline CDR1 is SGHVS and CDR2 FQNEAQ. The CDR3 contains 14 residues. Trimming took off 2 bases at V and 4 bases at J, with 11 bases between the two ends. CDR3 amino acids: CASSLQGTSYGYTF. DNA for the CDR3: TGTGCCAGCAGCTTACAGGGAACGAGCTATGGCTACACCTTC.

The V and J genes are TRBV27 and TRBJ2-2; D ambiguous. The germline V gene encodes CDR1 MNHEY and CDR2 SMNVEV (reference sequence). Trimming took off 3 bases at V and 3 bases at J, with 8 bases between the two ends. The CDR3 runs to 14 residues. The CDR3 loop is CASSLSLYTGELFF. The DNA of the CDR3 is TGTGCCAGCAGTTTGAGTCTCTACACCGGGGAGCTGTTTTTT.

The genes are TRBV3-1 (or the pseudogene TRBV3-2) and TRBJ2-1; D might be TRBD2 (6 bases). The germline V and J ends were trimmed by 4 bases and 11 bases, with 18 bases remaining between them. Germline CDR1 and CDR2: LGHDT and YNNKEL (reference sequence). CDR3 length: 14 amino acids. The CDR3 DNA sequence: TGTGCCAGCAGCCCGTCCGGGAGCGGAAGAAAGCAGTTCTTC. Translation: CASSPSGSGRKQFF.